The next 13 T cell receptor beta chains were all read from a single sample in a study of blood T cell repertoires in COVID-19. Here immunoSEQ multiplex PCR was the method, and the copy in TCRdb shows in-frame clones only, minus some. The repertoire holds roughly 380,000 clones, roughly 85% seen once, with roughly 3.6% in the top ten. The sequenced sample was peripheral blood. Every receptor here comes from a woman aged 18-29 years with acute or convalescent COVID-19.

V is TRBV28 and J is TRBJ2-1, with 12 bases that match TRBD2. From germline, CDR1 is MDHEN and CDR2 SYDVKM. J lost 7 bases, V lost 5 bases, and 9 bases had no gene match. The length of the CDR3 is 16 residues. As DNA, the CDR3 is TGTGCCAGCAGTACCCCCGGGACTAGCGGGCTTAATGAGCAGTTCTTC. Its protein product is CASSTPGTSGLNEQFF.

CDR3 sequence reads: CASRGDFSQDTIYF. CDR3 sequence (DNA): TGTGCCAGCAGGGGGGACTTCAGCCAGGACACCATATATTTT. This chain joins TRBV2 and TRBJ1-3; D may be TRBD1 (5 bases). Per germline, CDR1 SNHLY and CDR2 FYNNEI. V was pared by 6 bases and J by 8 bases, with 17 bases between. The CDR3 length is 14 residues.

The chain carries TRBV25-1 and TRBJ1-6; TRBD1 matches at 7 bases. The V segment lost 4 bases and the J segment 10 bases; nucleotides outside the gene matches: 10. This CDR3 spans 15 amino acids. In germline, CDR1 is MGHDK, CDR2 SYGVNS. DNA for the CDR3: TGTGCCAGCAGTGGGTTCCGACAGGGAGTGTCACCCCTCCACTTT. Translating it yields CASSGFRQGVSPLHF.

The J gene is TRBJ1-4, the V gene TRBV13; D is undetermined. CDR1 and CDR2 from the germline V gene are PRHDT and FYEKMQ (reference sequence). V dropped 5 bases and J dropped 7 bases, with 17 bases sitting between them. The CDR3 runs 15 residues. CDR3 amino acids: CASSESRWSSEKLFF. Here the CDR3 DNA reads TGTGCCAGCAGCGAAAGTCGGTGGTCGAGTGAAAAACTGTTTTTT.

This chain joins TRBV7-2 and TRBJ2-7, with 12 bases identical to TRBD2. V lost 6 bases and J lost 5; bases outside the gene matches: 11. This CDR3 spans 16 amino acids. Germline V gene data show CDR1 as SGHTA and CDR2 as FQGNSA. CDR3 nucleotide sequence: TGTGCCAGCAGTTCCGGACTAGCGGGAAGGGGGGACGAGCAGTACTTC. This translates into CASSSGLAGRGDEQYF.

The chain recombines TRBV11-2 with TRBJ2-6; D gene ambiguous. CDR3 length equals 19 residues. V was shortened by 5 bases and J by 2 bases, with 22 bases between the two germline ends. Germline-derived CDR1 and CDR2 are SGHAT and FQNNGV. The CDR3 spells CASSTRPKYRVAGANVLTF. In nucleotides, the CDR3 is TGTGCCAGCAGCACACGGCCGAAGTATCGGGTGGCTGGGGCCAACGTCCTGACTTTC.

The V call is TRBV7-9, the J call TRBJ1-5, with a weak D call TRBD1 (5 bases). The CDR3 loop spans 13 amino acids. Germline-derived CDR1 and CDR2 are SEHNR and FQNEAQ (reference sequence). The germline V and J ends were trimmed by 1 base and 9 bases, with 10 bases remaining between them. The CDR3 region is CASSLGGERPQHF. In DNA form, the CDR3 reads TGTGCCAGCAGCTTAGGGGGGGAGCGGCCCCAGCATTTT.

The CDR3 loop is CASTSPSGGASIQYF. For the CDR3, the DNA is TGTGCCAGCACTTCGCCTAGCGGGGGGGCCAGCATTCAGTACTTC. The chain links TRBV6-5 to TRBJ2-4; 12 bases agree with TRBD2. The V gene end was trimmed by 7 bases and the J gene end by 9 bases; junction bases not matched to a gene: 10. The CDR3 is 15 amino acids. The germline V gene encodes CDR1 MNHEY and CDR2 SVGAGI.

This clone was recorded only once. The chain carries TRBV2 and TRBJ2-7; D not resolved. Germline-derived CDR1 and CDR2 are SNHLY and FYNNEI. Trimming left V 2 bases short and J 1 base short, with 9 bases between. The CDR3 is 14 amino acids. In DNA form, the CDR3 reads TGTGCCAGCAGTGAATACAGATTATCCTACGAGCAGTACTTC. This sequence encodes CASSEYRLSYEQYF.

The chain carries TRBV29-1 and TRBJ1-4; 7 nucleotides align to TRBD1. Trimming removed 2 bases from V and 5 bases from J; junction bases left unmatched: 11. Germline V gene sequence: CDR1 SQVTM, CDR2 ANQGSEA. The CDR3 is 16 residues long. The CDR3 nucleotides read TGCAGCGTTGAAAAGGGTGGAGGACAGGCGAATGAAAAACTGTTTTTT. The encoded protein is CSVEKGGGQANEKLFF.

Comment on this clone: Compared with germline, one end of the junction differs, possibly owing to a read error. V usage is TRBV10-3 and J usage is TRBJ1-2; possibly TRBD1 for D (5 bases). This CDR3 comprises 11 residues. Germline CDR1 and CDR2: ENHRY and SYGVKD. CDR3 loop: CVIATGYGYTF. CDR3 nucleotide sequence: TGTGTCATCGCAACAGGCTATGGCTACACCTTC.

This chain joins TRBV29-1 and TRBJ2-3; TRBD1 is a possible D gene (6 bases). The CDR3 covers 12 residues. The germline gives CDR1 SQVTM, CDR2 ANQGSEA. Trimming stripped 8 bases from V and 4 bases from J, with 13 bases between. The CDR3 DNA follows: TGCAGCTCACCACAGGGAGCAGATACGCAGTATTTT. Amino acid sequence: CSSPQGADTQYF.

The chain is built from TRBV27 and TRBJ2-1; 8 nucleotides agree with TRBD2. Germline-derived CDR1 and CDR2 are MNHEY and SMNVEV (reference sequence). This CDR3 has 17 residues. Trimming took 5 bases from V and 6 from J; bases not matched to a gene: 15. The CDR3 nucleotides read TGTGCCAGCAGTCCGACGAAGAGCGGGAGACGTTCCAATGAGCAGTTCTTC. Translated, it gives CASSPTKSGRRSNEQFF.